The text below deals with one TCR beta chain. The antigen is not known. The sample comes from a study of T cell responses to AZD1222 COVID-19 vaccine. Trimming took 6 bases from V and 10 from J, leaving 19 bases between them. The CDR3 contains 14 residues. Germline CDR1 LNHDA, CDR2 SQIVND (reference sequence). Profiled with immunoSEQ multiplex PCR; TCRdb holds only in-frame clones, not every one. This sample has about 120,000 clones, with approximately 90% found just once. Study-wide points: Nearly half of spike-specific TCRs reportedly target unmutated variant regions. Donors were chiefly white British, with a greater number of females, and clonal diversity was perhaps underestimated. Repertoires were obtained only post-peak T cell response.

The source of this sequence is an adult who received the AZD1222 COVID-19 vaccine. The chain uses TRBV19 and TRBJ2-1; possibly TRBD2 for D (7 bases). The specimen comprised peripheral blood, sampled 28 days after the second AZD1222 dose. CDR3 in amino acids: CASSPAGALKEQFF. CDR3 DNA sequence: TGTGCCAGTAGCCCTGCGGGGGCCCTCAAAGAGCAGTTCTTC.